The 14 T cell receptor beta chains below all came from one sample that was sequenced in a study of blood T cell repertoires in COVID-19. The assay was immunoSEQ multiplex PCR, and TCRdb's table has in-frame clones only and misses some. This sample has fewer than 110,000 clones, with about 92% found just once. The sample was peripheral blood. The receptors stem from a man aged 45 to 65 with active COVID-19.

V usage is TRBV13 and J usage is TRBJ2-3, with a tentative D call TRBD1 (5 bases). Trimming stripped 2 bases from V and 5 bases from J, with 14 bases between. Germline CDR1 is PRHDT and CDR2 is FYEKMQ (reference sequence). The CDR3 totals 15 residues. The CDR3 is CASSLRGQQRDTQYF. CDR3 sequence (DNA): TGTGCCAGCAGCTTAAGGGGTCAACAAAGAGATACGCAGTATTTT.

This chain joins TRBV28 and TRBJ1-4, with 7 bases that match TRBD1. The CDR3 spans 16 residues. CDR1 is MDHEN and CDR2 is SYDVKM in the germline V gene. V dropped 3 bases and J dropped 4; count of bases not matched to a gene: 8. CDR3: CASSLTGTFVNEKLFF. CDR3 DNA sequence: TGTGCCAGCAGTTTGACAGGGACCTTTGTTAATGAAAAACTGTTTTTT.

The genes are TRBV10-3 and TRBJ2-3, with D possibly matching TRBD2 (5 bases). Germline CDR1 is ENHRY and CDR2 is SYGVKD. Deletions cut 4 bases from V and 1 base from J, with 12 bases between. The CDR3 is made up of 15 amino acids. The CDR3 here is CAISVERSGTDTQYF. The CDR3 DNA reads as TGTGCCATCAGTGTCGAGCGGTCGGGCACAGATACGCAGTATTTT.

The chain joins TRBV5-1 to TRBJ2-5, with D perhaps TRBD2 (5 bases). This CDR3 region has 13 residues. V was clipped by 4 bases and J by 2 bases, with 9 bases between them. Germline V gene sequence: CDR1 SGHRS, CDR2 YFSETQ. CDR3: CASSQTGQETQYF. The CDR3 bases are TGCGCCAGCAGCCAAACGGGGCAAGAGACCCAGTACTTC.

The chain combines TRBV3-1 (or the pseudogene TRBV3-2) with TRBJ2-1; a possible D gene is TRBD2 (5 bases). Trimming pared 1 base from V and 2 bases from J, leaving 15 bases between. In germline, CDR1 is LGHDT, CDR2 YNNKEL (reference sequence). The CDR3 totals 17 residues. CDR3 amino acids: CASSQGAWPRAYNEQFF. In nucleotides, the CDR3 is TGTGCCAGCAGCCAAGGGGCCTGGCCGAGGGCCTACAATGAGCAGTTCTTC.

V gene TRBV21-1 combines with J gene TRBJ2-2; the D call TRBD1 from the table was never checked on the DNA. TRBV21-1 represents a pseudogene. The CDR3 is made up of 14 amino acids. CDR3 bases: TGTGCCAGCCACGGACAGGGGAGCACCGGGGAGCTGTTTTTT. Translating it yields CASHGQGSTGELFF.

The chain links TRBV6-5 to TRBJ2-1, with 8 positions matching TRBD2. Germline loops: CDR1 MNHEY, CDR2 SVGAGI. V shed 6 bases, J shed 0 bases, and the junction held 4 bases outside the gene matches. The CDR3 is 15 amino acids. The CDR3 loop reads CASSQRELSYNEQFF. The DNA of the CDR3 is TGTGCCAGCAGCCAGCGGGAGCTCTCCTACAATGAGCAGTTCTTC.

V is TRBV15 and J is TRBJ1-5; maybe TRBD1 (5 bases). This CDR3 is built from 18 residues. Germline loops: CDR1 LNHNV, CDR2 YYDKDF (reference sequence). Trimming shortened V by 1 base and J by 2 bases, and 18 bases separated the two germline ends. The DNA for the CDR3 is TGTGCCACCAGCAGAGGAAGTGTAAGGGGCAAGGGCAATCAGCCCCAGCATTTT. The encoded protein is CATSRGSVRGKGNQPQHF.

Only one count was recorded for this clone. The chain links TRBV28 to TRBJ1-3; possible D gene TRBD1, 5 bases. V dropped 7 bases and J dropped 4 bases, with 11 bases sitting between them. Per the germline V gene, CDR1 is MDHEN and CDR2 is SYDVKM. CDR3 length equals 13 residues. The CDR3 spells CASKIQGGNTIYF. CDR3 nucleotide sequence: TGTGCCAGCAAGATCCAGGGCGGAAACACCATATATTTT.

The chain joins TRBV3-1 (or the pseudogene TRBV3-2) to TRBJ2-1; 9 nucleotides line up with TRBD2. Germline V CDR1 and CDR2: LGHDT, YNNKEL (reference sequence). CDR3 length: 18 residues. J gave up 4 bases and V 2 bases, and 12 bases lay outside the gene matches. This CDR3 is CASSQSSAGGANYNEQFF. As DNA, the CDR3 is TGTGCCAGCAGCCAATCATCAGCGGGAGGTGCAAATTACAATGAGCAGTTCTTC.

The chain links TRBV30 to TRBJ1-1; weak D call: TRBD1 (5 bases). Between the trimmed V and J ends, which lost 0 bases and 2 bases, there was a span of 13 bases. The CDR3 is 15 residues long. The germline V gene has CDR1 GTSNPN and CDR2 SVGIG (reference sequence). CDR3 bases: TGTGCCTGGAGTGTACTTTTGACAGACAACACTGAAGCTTTCTTT. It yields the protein CAWSVLLTDNTEAFF.

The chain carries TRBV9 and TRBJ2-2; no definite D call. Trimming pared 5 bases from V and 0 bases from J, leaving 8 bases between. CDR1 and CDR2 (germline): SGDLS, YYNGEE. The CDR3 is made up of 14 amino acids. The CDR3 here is CASRITSNTGELFF. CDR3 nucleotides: TGTGCCAGCAGGATTACATCGAACACCGGGGAGCTGTTTTTT.

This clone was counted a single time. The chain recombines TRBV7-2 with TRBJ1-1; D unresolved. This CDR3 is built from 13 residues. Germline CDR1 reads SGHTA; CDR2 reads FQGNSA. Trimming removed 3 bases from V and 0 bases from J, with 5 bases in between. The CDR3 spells CASSFDMNTEAFF. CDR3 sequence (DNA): TGTGCCAGCAGCTTTGACATGAACACTGAAGCTTTCTTT.

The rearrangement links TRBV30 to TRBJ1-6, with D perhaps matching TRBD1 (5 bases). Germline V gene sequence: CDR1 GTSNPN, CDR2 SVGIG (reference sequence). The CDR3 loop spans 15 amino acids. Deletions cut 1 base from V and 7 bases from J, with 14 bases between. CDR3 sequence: CAWSDRDLYNSPLHF. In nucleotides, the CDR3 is TGTGCCTGGAGTGACCGGGACTTGTACAATTCACCCCTCCACTTT.